The 22 T cell receptor beta chains below all came from one sample that was sequenced in a study of blood T cells in healthy people across ages. Sample-barcoded 5' priming and a J-beta primer mix drove a second PCR of about 6 to 11 cycles. TCRdb called the 5' RACE reads again in MiXCR, with one record for every CDR3 protein. The data show hundreds of thousands of distinct CDR3 sequences, with about half seen just once and 45% to 60% held by the top ten. The sample consisted of blood. These TCRs come from a man between 60 and 75 years old in good health.

This chain links TRBV6-6 with TRBJ2-7; TRBD2 is a possible D gene (5 bases). The ends were cut back, 6 bases at V and 1 base at J, with 16 bases in the middle. Germline CDR1 reads MNHNY; CDR2 reads SVGAGI (reference sequence). This CDR3 is 15 amino acids long. The DNA of the CDR3 is TGTGCCAGCAGCACACTAGGTGTGGGGTCCTACGAGCAGTACTTC. Amino acids: CASSTLGVGSYEQYF.

On this clonotype: A much larger clone differs from this one at a single base, so this may be a read error. The chain joins TRBV6-1 to TRBJ2-4, with 8 bases fitting TRBD2. This CDR3 has 15 residues. Germline assignment: CDR1 MNHNS and CDR2 SASEGT. Trimming at V came to 1 base and at J to 9 bases, leaving 8 bases not matched to a gene. The CDR3, as DNA: TGTGCCAGCAGTGAAGGGGCAGGGACTAGGAGCATTCAGTACTTC. The encoded protein is CASSEGAGTRSIQYF.

As to this clonotype: This may be a read error: a much more frequent sequence differs by one nucleotide. The chain is built from TRBV20-1 and TRBJ2-1, with D possibly being TRBD2 (6 bases). The germline V gene has CDR1 DFQATT and CDR2 SNEGSKA (reference sequence). V was pared by 3 bases and J by 7 bases, with 13 bases between. This CDR3 has 13 residues. CDR3 region: CSASRDCFNEQFF. CDR3 in DNA: TGCAGTGCTAGTCGGGACTGTTTTAATGAGCAGTTCTTC.

There are a few counts of this clonotype. The J gene is TRBJ2-1, the V gene TRBV20-1, with a weak D call TRBD2 (7 bases). The J call is uncertain, as TRBJ2-7 better fits the DNA end. The CDR3 contains 14 residues. Germline CDR1 reads DFQATT; CDR2 reads SNEGSKA (reference sequence). CDR3 protein: CSVQRGGGAYEQYF. CDR3 DNA sequence: TGCAGTGTTCAACGAGGGGGGGGGGCCTACGAGCAGTACTTC.

The rearrangement uses TRBV20-1 and TRBJ2-1, with D possibly being TRBD1 (6 bases). Germline V CDR1 and CDR2: DFQATT, SNEGSKA (reference sequence). The V and J ends lost 1 base and 10 bases respectively, with 14 bases between them. This CDR3 contains 13 residues. The DNA for the CDR3 is TGCAGTGCTAGAGCCTCCGGGACACGAGAGCAGTTCTTC. Amino acid sequence: CSARASGTREQFF.

This clonotype is a singleton in its sample. The V gene is TRBV9, the J gene TRBJ2-7; TRBD2 agrees at 7 bases. CDR3 size: 15 residues. Trimming at V came to 0 bases and at J to 3 bases, leaving 6 bases not matched to a gene. CDR1 is SGDLS, CDR2 YYNGEE, per germline. CDR3 protein: CASSVAGGGYYEQYF. The CDR3, as DNA: TGTGCCAGCAGCGTAGCGGGGGGAGGATACTACGAGCAGTACTTC.

The chain combines TRBV6-6 with TRBJ2-7; D possibly corresponds to TRBD2 (6 bases). In germline, CDR1 is MNHNY, CDR2 SVGAGI (reference sequence). There are 13 residues in the CDR3. Trimming removed 2 bases from V and 3 bases from J, with 8 bases in between. CDR3 bases: TGTGCCAGCAGTTACACCGGGGGCTACGAGCAGTACTTC. Protein: CASSYTGGYEQYF.

The chain recombines TRBV20-1 with TRBJ2-5, with D maybe TRBD1 (6 bases). Between the trimmed V and J ends, which lost 6 bases and 2 bases, there was a span of 19 bases. Germline-derived CDR1 and CDR2 are DFQATT and SNEGSKA (reference sequence). There are 15 residues in the CDR3. CDR3 region: CSAPQTGARQETQYF. The CDR3 DNA follows: TGCAGTGCACCACAGACAGGAGCTAGACAAGAGACCCAGTACTTC.

The chain uses TRBV29-1 and TRBJ2-1, with 10 bases aligning to TRBD2. The CDR3 loop spans 14 amino acids. The germline CDR1 and CDR2 sequences are SQVTM and ANQGSEA. The J segment lost 4 bases and the V segment lost 4 bases, leaving 4 bases of the junction unmatched. CDR3 amino acids: CSVAASGGYNEQFF. CDR3 coding DNA: TGCAGCGTTGCCGCTAGCGGGGGATACAATGAGCAGTTCTTC.

The table lists this clonotype with many counts. The chain uses TRBV4-1 and TRBJ2-1; the D is unclear. Germline CDR1 reads MGHRA; CDR2 reads YSYEKL. V was cut by 0 bases and J by 9 bases, with 9 bases left in between. The CDR3 loop spans 13 amino acids. CDR3 nucleotide sequence: TGCGCCAGCAGCCAAGAAGGGTACCTTGAGCAGTTCTTC. Translation: CASSQEGYLEQFF.

Worth noting for this clonotype: One end of the junction varies from germline; a read error may be responsible. The rearrangement uses TRBV5-1 and TRBJ2-2, with 7 bases identical to TRBD2. Germline CDR1 reads SGHRS; CDR2 reads YFSETQ. This CDR3 contains 17 residues. CDR3 sequence reads: CASSPGSGDYIGGGLFF. In nucleotides, the CDR3 is TGCGCCAGCAGCCCGGGGAGCGGGGATTATATTGGCGGGGGGCTGTTTTTT.

The rearrangement links TRBV20-1 to TRBJ2-3; D gene ambiguous. This CDR3 is built from 14 residues. CDR1 is DFQATT and CDR2 is SNEGSKA in the germline V gene (reference sequence). Trimming stripped 8 bases from V and 3 bases from J, with 18 bases between. The CDR3 nucleotides are TGCAGTACCCCGGGTCTCGGAGAGACAGATACGCAGTATTTT. It codes for CSTPGLGETDTQYF.

The chain links TRBV6-6 to TRBJ2-7; no reliable D call. V gave up 0 bases and J gave up 5 bases, with 8 bases separating them. Germline lookup yields CDR1 MNHNY and CDR2 SVGAGI (reference sequence). CDR3 size: 13 residues. The CDR3 is CASSYSSNHEQYF. The DNA of the CDR3 is TGTGCCAGCAGTTACTCATCGAACCACGAGCAGTACTTC.

The gene calls are TRBV7-3 and TRBJ1-2; D may be TRBD1 (6 bases). Germline loops: CDR1 SGHTA, CDR2 FQGTGA. Trimming cost V 5 bases and J 8 bases, with 21 bases left between them. This CDR3 has 15 residues. CDR3 amino acids: CASSPPARSGEGYTF. CDR3 in DNA: TGTGCCAGCAGCCCTCCGGCCCGGTCAGGGGAAGGCTACACCTTC.

The chain has TRBV28 and TRBJ2-1; possible D gene TRBD2, 5 bases. Germline assignment: CDR1 MDHEN and CDR2 SYDVKM. There are 16 residues in the CDR3. V was shortened by 5 bases and J by 9 bases, with 23 bases between the two germline ends. This CDR3 is CASSPNGPSRRSEQFF. CDR3 coding DNA: TGTGCCAGCAGTCCCAACGGCCCGTCTCGGAGGAGTGAGCAGTTCTTC.

A word on this clonotype: This sequence may be a read error, since a much larger clone differs from it by one base. This rearrangement joins TRBV12-3 or TRBV12-4 to TRBJ1-2; 7 bases match TRBD1. Germline trimming cut 5 bases from V and 8 bases from J; bases unmatched to any gene: 11. The CDR3 loop spans 14 amino acids. The DNA of the CDR3 is TGTGCCAGCAGTGACCTTACAGGGGCGGAGGGCTACACCTTC. It encodes CASSDLTGAEGYTF.

The genes are TRBV10-3 and TRBJ2-3; 10 bases map to TRBD2. Trimming at V came to 3 bases and at J to 4 bases, leaving 4 bases not matched to a gene. The CDR3 length is 15 residues. The germline gives CDR1 ENHRY, CDR2 SYGVKD. DNA for the CDR3: TGTGCCATCAGTGACCTAGCGGGAGATTCAGATACGCAGTATTTT. This translates into CAISDLAGDSDTQYF.

The V and J genes are TRBV9 and TRBJ2-3, with D uncertain. Deletions cut 0 bases from V and 2 bases from J, with 10 bases between. The germline V gene encodes CDR1 SGDLS and CDR2 YYNGEE. The CDR3 contains 15 residues. CDR3 coding DNA: TGTGCCAGCAGCGTAGGTGGGCTAAACACAGATACGCAGTATTTT. Protein product: CASSVGGLNTDTQYF.

A note on this clonotype: The junction and the germline gene differ at one end; a read error may be behind it. The chain carries TRBV27 and TRBJ2-3; D call uncertain. CDR3 length equals 15 residues. Per germline, CDR1 MNHEY and CDR2 SMNVEV (reference sequence). The CDR3 reads CASSLRWTLEGTQYF. The CDR3 DNA sequence: TGCGCCAGCAGTTTACGGTGGACGTTGGAAGGTACGCAGTATTTT.

There are a few counts of this clonotype. The CDR3 DNA reads TGTGCCAGCAGCCCGCACGTCTCTGGGGCCAACGTCCTGACTTTC. As protein: CASSPHVSGANVLTF. The rearrangement links TRBV7-2 to TRBJ2-6; D gene unclear. The germline V gene encodes CDR1 SGHTA and CDR2 FQGNSA. CDR3 length: 15 amino acids. V was shortened by 5 bases and J by 0 bases, with 8 bases between the two germline ends.

In this sample, this clonotype turned up a few times. V is TRBV9 and J is TRBJ2-3; 8 bases are a match to TRBD2. Per germline, CDR1 SGDLS and CDR2 YYNGEE. This CDR3 has 15 residues. Trimming at V came to 4 bases and at J to 2 bases, leaving 6 bases not matched to a gene. CDR3 protein: CASSTTSGYTDTQYF. In DNA form, the CDR3 reads TGTGCCAGCAGCACCACTAGCGGCTACACAGATACGCAGTATTTT.

The chain employs TRBV20-1 and TRBJ1-6, with D uncertain. The V and J ends lost 0 bases and 3 bases respectively, with 15 bases between them. Germline loops: CDR1 DFQATT, CDR2 SNEGSKA (reference sequence). The CDR3 spans 17 residues. CDR3 loop: CSARDPGSSFYNSPLHF. The CDR3 nucleotides read TGCAGTGCTAGAGATCCGGGCAGTTCATTCTATAATTCACCCCTCCACTTT.